The entry that follows covers one T cell receptor beta chain sequence. Its antigen remains unknown. With a much larger clone just one base away, this may be a read error. Each sample yielded at least 6 million isolated PBMCs. This record belongs to a study of blood T cells in healthy people across ages. The CDR3 has 14 residues. The germline V and J ends were trimmed by 0 bases and 13 bases, with 17 bases remaining between them. Germline CDR1 is SGHRS and CDR2 is YFSETQ. Points from the study as a whole: Researchers judged that diversity estimates from one million T cells fell short of true values.

Using a J-beta primer mix together with a sample-barcoded 5' primer, a second PCR was run for roughly 7 to 12 cycles. Using its own MiXCR run on the 5' RACE reads, TCRdb lists one record per CDR3 protein. Here the sample spans approximately 810,000 distinct CDR3 sequences, 36% being singletons. This chain connects TRBV5-1 to TRBJ2-1; D ambiguous. The sample was blood. The receptor comes from a man aged 18 to 30 in good health. CDR3 residues: CASSLGGLAETQFF. The CDR3 coding sequence is TGCGCCAGCAGCTTGGGTGGTTTGGCGGAGACCCAGTTCTTC.